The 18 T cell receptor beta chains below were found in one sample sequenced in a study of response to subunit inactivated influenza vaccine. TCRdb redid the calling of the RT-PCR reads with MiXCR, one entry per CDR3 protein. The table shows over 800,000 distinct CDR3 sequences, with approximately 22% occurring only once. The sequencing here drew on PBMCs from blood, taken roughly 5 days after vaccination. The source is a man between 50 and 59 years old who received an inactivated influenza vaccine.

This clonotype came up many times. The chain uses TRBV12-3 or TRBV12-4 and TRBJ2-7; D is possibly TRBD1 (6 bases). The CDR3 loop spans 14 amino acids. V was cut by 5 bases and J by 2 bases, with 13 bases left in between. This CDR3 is CASSHDRLAYEQYF. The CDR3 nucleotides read TGTGCCAGCAGTCACGACAGGCTGGCCTACGAGCAGTACTTC.

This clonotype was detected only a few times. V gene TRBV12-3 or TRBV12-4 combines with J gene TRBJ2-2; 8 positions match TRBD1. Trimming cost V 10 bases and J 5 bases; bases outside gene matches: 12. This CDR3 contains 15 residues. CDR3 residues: CATARTGSGTGELFF. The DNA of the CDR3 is TGTGCCACCGCCCGGACAGGGAGTGGAACCGGGGAGCTGTTTTTT.

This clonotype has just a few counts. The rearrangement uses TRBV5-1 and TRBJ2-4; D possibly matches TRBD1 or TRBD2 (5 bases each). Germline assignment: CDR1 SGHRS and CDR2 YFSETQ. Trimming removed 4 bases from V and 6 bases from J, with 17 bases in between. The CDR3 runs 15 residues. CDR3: CASSPGWDGSNIQYF. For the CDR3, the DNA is TGCGCCAGCAGCCCGGGGTGGGACGGGTCAAACATTCAGTACTTC. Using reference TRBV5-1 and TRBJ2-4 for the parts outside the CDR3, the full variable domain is KAGVTQTPRYLIKTRGQQVTLSCSPISGHRSVSWYQQTPGQGLQFLFEYFSETQRNKGNFPGRFSGRQFSNSRSEMNVSTLELGDSALYLCASSPGWDGSNIQYFGAGTRLSVL.

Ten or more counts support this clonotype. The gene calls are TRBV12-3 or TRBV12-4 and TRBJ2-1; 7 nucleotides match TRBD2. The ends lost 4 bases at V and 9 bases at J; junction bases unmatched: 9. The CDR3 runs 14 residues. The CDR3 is CASSSPWGGSEQFF. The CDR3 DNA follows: TGTGCCAGCAGTTCGCCCTGGGGGGGTAGTGAGCAGTTCTTC.

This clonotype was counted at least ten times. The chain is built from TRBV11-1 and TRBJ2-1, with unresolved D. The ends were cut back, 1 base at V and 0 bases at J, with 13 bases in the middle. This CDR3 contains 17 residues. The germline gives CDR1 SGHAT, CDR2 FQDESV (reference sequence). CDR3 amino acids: CASSLEWRLNSYNEQFF. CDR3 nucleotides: TGTGCCAGCAGCTTAGAATGGCGGTTAAACTCCTACAATGAGCAGTTCTTC.

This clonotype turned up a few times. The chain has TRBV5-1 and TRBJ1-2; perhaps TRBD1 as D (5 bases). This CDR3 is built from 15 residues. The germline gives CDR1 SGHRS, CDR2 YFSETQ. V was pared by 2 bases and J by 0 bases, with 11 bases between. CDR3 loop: CASSFGTEANYGYTF. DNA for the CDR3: TGCGCCAGCAGCTTCGGGACGGAAGCTAACTATGGCTACACCTTC.

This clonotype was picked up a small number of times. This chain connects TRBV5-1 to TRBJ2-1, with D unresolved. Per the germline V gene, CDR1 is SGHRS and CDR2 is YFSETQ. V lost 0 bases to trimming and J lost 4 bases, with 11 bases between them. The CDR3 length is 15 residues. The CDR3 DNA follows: TGCGCCAGCAGCTTGGCGGGCCTTGATTACAATGAGCAGTTCTTC. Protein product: CASSLAGLDYNEQFF.

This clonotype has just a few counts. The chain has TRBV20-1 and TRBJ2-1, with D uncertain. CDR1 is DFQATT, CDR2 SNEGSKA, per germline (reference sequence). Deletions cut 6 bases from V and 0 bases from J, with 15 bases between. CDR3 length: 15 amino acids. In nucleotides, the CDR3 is TGCAGTGCCCCGTCGCGGTGGAGCTCCTACAATGAGCAGTTCTTC. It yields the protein CSAPSRWSSYNEQFF.

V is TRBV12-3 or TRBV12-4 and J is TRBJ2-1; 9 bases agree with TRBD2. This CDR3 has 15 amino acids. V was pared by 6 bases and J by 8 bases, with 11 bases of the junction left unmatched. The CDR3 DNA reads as TGTGCCAGCAGCTTGTGGCGGGGGGGCCTTGATGAGCAGTTCTTC. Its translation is CASSLWRGGLDEQFF.

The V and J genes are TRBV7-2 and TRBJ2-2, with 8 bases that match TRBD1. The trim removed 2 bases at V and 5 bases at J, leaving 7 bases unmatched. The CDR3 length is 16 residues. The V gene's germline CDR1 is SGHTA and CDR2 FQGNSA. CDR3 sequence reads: CASSLIGTGGTGELFF. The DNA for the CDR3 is TGTGCCAGCAGCTTAATCGGAACAGGGGGGACCGGGGAGCTGTTTTTT.

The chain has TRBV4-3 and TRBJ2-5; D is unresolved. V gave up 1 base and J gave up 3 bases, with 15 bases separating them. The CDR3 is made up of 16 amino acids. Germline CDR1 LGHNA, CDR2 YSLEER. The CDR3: CASSQGIAGVKETQYF. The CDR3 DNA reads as TGCGCCAGCAGCCAAGGAATAGCCGGAGTCAAAGAGACCCAGTACTTC.

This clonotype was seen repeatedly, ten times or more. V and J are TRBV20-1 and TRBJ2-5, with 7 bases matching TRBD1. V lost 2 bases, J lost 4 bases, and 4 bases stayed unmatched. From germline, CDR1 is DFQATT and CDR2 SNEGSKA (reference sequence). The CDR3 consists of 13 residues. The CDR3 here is CSARQTGPETQYF. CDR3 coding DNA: TGCAGTGCTAGACAGACAGGGCCAGAGACCCAGTACTTC.

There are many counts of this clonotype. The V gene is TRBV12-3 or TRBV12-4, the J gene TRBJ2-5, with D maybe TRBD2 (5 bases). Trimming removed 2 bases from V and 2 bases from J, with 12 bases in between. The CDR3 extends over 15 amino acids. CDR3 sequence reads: CASSLSTSGQETQYF. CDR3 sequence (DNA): TGTGCCAGCAGTTTAAGCACAAGCGGTCAAGAGACCCAGTACTTC.

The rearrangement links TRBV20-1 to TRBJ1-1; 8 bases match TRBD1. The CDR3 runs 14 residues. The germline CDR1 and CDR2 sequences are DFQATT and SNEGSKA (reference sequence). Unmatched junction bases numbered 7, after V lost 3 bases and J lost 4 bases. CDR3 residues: CSARGLTGATEAFF. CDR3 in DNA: TGCAGTGCTAGGGGACTGACAGGGGCCACTGAAGCTTTCTTT.

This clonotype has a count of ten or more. The CDR3 here is CASSFQGYNEQFF. In DNA form, the CDR3 reads TGTGCCAGCAGTTTCCAGGGATACAATGAGCAGTTCTTC. The chain employs TRBV12-3 or TRBV12-4 and TRBJ2-1; perhaps TRBD1 as D (5 bases). The CDR3 is 13 residues long. V was pared by 3 bases and J by 4 bases, with 7 bases between.

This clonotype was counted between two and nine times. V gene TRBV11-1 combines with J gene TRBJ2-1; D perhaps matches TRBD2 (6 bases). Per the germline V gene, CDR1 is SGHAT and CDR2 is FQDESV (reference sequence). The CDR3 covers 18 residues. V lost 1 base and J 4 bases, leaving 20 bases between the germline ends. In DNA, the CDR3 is TGTGCCAGCAGCTTAGGCACGCAGCAGCTACTAGCTTACAATGAGCAGTTCTTC. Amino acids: CASSLGTQQLLAYNEQFF. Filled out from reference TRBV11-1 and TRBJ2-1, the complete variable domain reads EAEVAQSPRYKITEKSQAVAFWCDPISGHATLYWYRQILGQGPELLVQFQDESVVDDSQLPKDRFSAERLKGVDSTLKIQPAELGDSAMYLCASSLGTQQLLAYNEQFFGPGTRLTVL.

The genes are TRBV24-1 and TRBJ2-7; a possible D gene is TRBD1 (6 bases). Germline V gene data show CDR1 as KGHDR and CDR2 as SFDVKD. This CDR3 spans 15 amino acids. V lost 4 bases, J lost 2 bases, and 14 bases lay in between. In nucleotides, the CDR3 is TGTGCCACCAGTGACCTCCGGGACAATACCTACGAGCAGTACTTC. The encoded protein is CATSDLRDNTYEQYF.

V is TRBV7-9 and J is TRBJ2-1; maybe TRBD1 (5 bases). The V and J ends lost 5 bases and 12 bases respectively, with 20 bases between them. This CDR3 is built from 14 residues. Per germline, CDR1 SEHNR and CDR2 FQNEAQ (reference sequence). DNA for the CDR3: TGTGCCAGCAGCCTAGATAAAACAGGATTTTGGCAGTTCTTC. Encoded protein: CASSLDKTGFWQFF.